The 14 T cell receptor beta chains given below trace back to one sample, sequenced in a study of shared T cell receptors in the human thymus. Here immunoSEQ multiplex PCR was the method, and the copy in TCRdb shows in-frame clones only, minus some. This table holds roughly 560,000 clones, more than 75% found once. This sample also belongs to another study, concerning human thymus T cells.

Sequencing was carried out using thymocytes. These TCRs come from a boy under two years old with a congenital heart defect.

V usage is TRBV5-1 and J usage is TRBJ2-7; 12 bases fit TRBD1. Per the germline V gene, CDR1 is SGHRS and CDR2 is YFSETQ. The trim removed 3 bases at V and 5 bases at J, leaving 3 bases unmatched. The CDR3 runs to 14 residues. The CDR3 reads CASSSGTGGHEQYF. As DNA, the CDR3 is TGCGCCAGCAGCTCCGGGACAGGGGGCCACGAGCAGTACTTC. The full variable domain, completed using reference TRBV5-1 and TRBJ2-7, is KAGVTQTPRYLIKTRGQQVTLSCSPISGHRSVSWYQQTPGQGLQFLFEYFSETQRNKGNFPGRFSGRQFSNSRSEMNVSTLELGDSALYLCASSSGTGGHEQYFGPGTRLTVT.

The genes are TRBV5-1 and TRBJ1-1; 9 bases agree with TRBD1. CDR3 length: 14 residues. Germline values: CDR1 SGHRS, CDR2 YFSETQ. V shed 5 bases and J 3 bases; nucleotides not matched to a gene: 5. CDR3 residues: CASRETGGHTEAFF. The CDR3 coding sequence is TGCGCCAGCAGGGAGACAGGGGGTCACACTGAAGCTTTCTTT. Using reference TRBV5-1 and TRBJ1-1 for the parts outside the CDR3, the full variable domain is KAGVTQTPRYLIKTRGQQVTLSCSPISGHRSVSWYQQTPGQGLQFLFEYFSETQRNKGNFPGRFSGRQFSNSRSEMNVSTLELGDSALYLCASRETGGHTEAFFGQGTRLTVV.

The V call is TRBV28, the J call TRBJ2-5, with D unresolved. The CDR3 sequence is 14 residues long. The V gene lost 2 bases and the J gene lost 5 bases, with 12 bases spanning the gap. Looked up from germline, CDR1 is MDHEN and CDR2 is SYDVKM. CDR3 bases: TGTGCCAGCAGTTTAGGTTCGTCGAGGGAGACCCAGTACTTC. Its translation: CASSLGSSRETQYF.

This chain joins TRBV9 and TRBJ2-3; TRBD2 matches at 7 bases. The J segment lost 0 bases and the V segment lost 3 bases, leaving 7 bases of the junction unmatched. The CDR3 sequence is 16 residues long. Germline V gene sequence: CDR1 SGDLS, CDR2 YYNGEE. The CDR3 loop reads CASSATSSGSTDTQYF. The CDR3 nucleotides read TGTGCCAGCAGCGCCACCTCTAGCGGTAGCACAGATACGCAGTATTTT.

This chain joins TRBV11-3 and TRBJ2-7, with D tentatively TRBD2 (7 bases). The CDR3 has 15 residues. Per the germline V gene, CDR1 is SGHNT and CDR2 is YENEEA. Trimming cost V 1 base and J 2 bases, with 12 bases left between them. The CDR3 bases are TGTGCCAGCAGCTTAGCTGAGGGGGGGGCCTACGAGCAGTACTTC. Translating gives CASSLAEGGAYEQYF.

This chain links TRBV28 with TRBJ2-3, with TRBD2 matching over 9 bases. CDR1 is MDHEN and CDR2 is SYDVKM in the germline V gene. Trimming at V came to 6 bases and at J to 2 bases, leaving 9 bases not matched to a gene. CDR3 length equals 16 residues. The CDR3 sequence is CASREREAYLTDTQYF. In DNA form, the CDR3 reads TGTGCCAGCAGAGAGCGGGAGGCGTATCTCACAGATACGCAGTATTTT.

V usage is TRBV19 and J usage is TRBJ2-5, with 11 bases identical to TRBD2. Trimming at V came to 1 base and at J to 3 bases, leaving 4 bases not matched to a gene. Germline V CDR1 and CDR2: LNHDA, SQIVND (reference sequence). This CDR3 has 16 amino acids. CDR3 region: CASSIGSGRAEETQYF. The DNA for the CDR3 is TGTGCCAGTAGTATAGGTAGCGGGAGGGCCGAAGAGACCCAGTACTTC.

This chain connects TRBV7-3 to TRBJ2-7, with TRBD2 as a possible D gene (6 bases). CDR3 length: 14 residues. Germline values: CDR1 SGHTA, CDR2 FQGTGA. Trimming left V 1 base short and J 5 bases short, with 12 bases between. CDR3 loop: CASSLNGLSHEQYF. The DNA for the CDR3 is TGTGCCAGCAGCTTAAATGGACTATCCCACGAGCAGTACTTC.

The chain has TRBV28 and TRBJ2-5; possibly TRBD1 for D (6 bases). CDR3 length: 13 amino acids. Germline-derived CDR1 and CDR2 are MDHEN and SYDVKM. V was shortened by 5 bases and J by 3 bases, with 10 bases between the two germline ends. CDR3 coding DNA: TGTGCCAGCAGTCCCCGGACAGAAGAGACCCAGTACTTC. Translated, it gives CASSPRTEETQYF. Drawing the rest from reference TRBV28 and TRBJ2-5, the complete variable domain is DVKVTQSSRYLVKRTGEKVFLECVQDMDHENMFWYRQDPGLGLRLIYFSYDVKMKEKGDIPEGYSVSREKKERFSLILESASTNQTSMYLCASSPRTEETQYFGPGTRLLVL.

A word on this clone: Other DNA sequences in this sample translate to the same CDR3. V is TRBV27 and J is TRBJ2-7, with 7 nucleotides matching TRBD2. The ends lost 5 bases at V and 6 bases at J; junction bases unmatched: 1. CDR3 length: 11 residues. Germline V gene data show CDR1 as MNHEY and CDR2 as SMNVEV (reference sequence). The CDR3 protein is CASSPGGEQYF. The CDR3 DNA is TGTGCCAGCAGTCCGGGGGGCGAGCAGTACTTC.

This sequence joins TRBV28 and TRBJ2-7; D uncertain. The CDR3 is 14 amino acids. Germline CDR1 reads MDHEN; CDR2 reads SYDVKM. V gave up 3 bases and J gave up 4 bases, with 13 bases separating them. The DNA for the CDR3 is TGTGCCAGCAGTTTGCCGGGTAGAAAGTACGAGCAGTACTTC. As protein: CASSLPGRKYEQYF.

The chain employs TRBV4-3 and TRBJ1-2, with D maybe TRBD1 (5 bases). Germline-derived CDR1 and CDR2 are LGHNA and YSLEER. The V end lost 4 bases, the J end lost 8 bases, and 17 bases lay between the germline ends. The CDR3 has 14 residues. As DNA, the CDR3 is TGCGCCAGCAGCCCGAAAAGGGGTCGGTGCGGCTACACCTTC. It specifies CASSPKRGRCGYTF.

V usage is TRBV27 and J usage is TRBJ2-1; 7 positions agree with TRBD1. V lost 5 bases to trimming and J lost 2 bases; unmatched junction nucleotides: 9. Per the germline V gene, CDR1 is MNHEY and CDR2 is SMNVEV (reference sequence). CDR3 size: 16 residues. The CDR3 sequence is CASSPPHRGTYNEQFF. CDR3 in DNA: TGTGCCAGCAGTCCCCCACACAGGGGTACCTACAATGAGCAGTTCTTC.

This clone was seen a few times. This chain uses TRBV30 with TRBJ2-5; 12 bases map to TRBD2. The CDR3 sequence is 17 residues long. Looked up from germline, CDR1 is GTSNPN and CDR2 is SVGIG (reference sequence). After removal of 0 bases from V and 5 bases from J, the junction contained 10 bases not matched to a gene. The chain's CDR3 is CAWSVGLAGGPTETQYF. The CDR3 nucleotides are TGTGCCTGGAGTGTAGGGCTAGCGGGAGGGCCGACCGAGACCCAGTACTTC.